Presented here are 29 T cell receptor beta chains from one specimen sequenced in a study of response to subunit inactivated influenza vaccine. A single record per CDR3 protein comes from TCRdb applying MiXCR to the RT-PCR reads. The repertoire has roughly 500,000 distinct CDR3 sequences, approximately 20% of them found once; the top ten carry 2.5% to 3.5%. These data are also associated with another study on T cells expressing NK-cell markers. That source adds: TCR beta cDNA was generated via 5'RACE template switching incorporating UMIs.

The sequencing here drew on CD4+ T cells sorted from PBMCs, taken roughly 12 days after vaccination. The receptors derive from a man aged 45-65 years who received an inactivated influenza vaccine.

The chain carries TRBV7-2 and TRBJ2-7; D is unresolved. With 0 bases removed from V and 6 bases from J, the gap between germline ends came to 9 bases. CDR1 and CDR2 from the germline V gene are SGHTA and FQGNSA. CDR3 size: 13 residues. The chain's CDR3 is CASSLALTGEQYF. CDR3 bases: TGTGCCAGCAGCTTAGCGCTCACGGGCGAGCAGTACTTC.

This clonotype was seen more than once but under ten times. This chain uses TRBV4-1 with TRBJ1-5, with D possibly matching TRBD1 (6 bases). Per germline, CDR1 MGHRA and CDR2 YSYEKL. V was clipped by 4 bases and J by 2 bases, with 15 bases between them. The CDR3 spans 16 residues. CDR3 in amino acids: CASSREPRGGNQPQHF. The CDR3 nucleotides are TGCGCCAGCAGCCGAGAGCCCAGGGGTGGCAATCAGCCCCAGCATTTT.

This clonotype was detected only a few times. The rearrangement joins TRBV7-8 to TRBJ2-5; no reliable D call. In germline, CDR1 is SGHVS, CDR2 FQNEAQ. Between the trimmed V and J ends, which lost 2 bases and 3 bases, there was a span of 13 bases. The CDR3 totals 15 residues. This chain's CDR3 is CASSLFLAEKETQYF. The CDR3 DNA reads TGTGCCAGCAGCTTATTTTTGGCAGAAAAAGAGACCCAGTACTTC. The full variable domain, its missing parts supplied by reference TRBV7-8 and TRBJ2-5, is GAGVSQSPRYKVAKRGQDVALRCDPISGHVSLFWYQQALGQGPEFLTYFQNEAQLDKSGLPSDRFFAERPEGSVSTLKIQRTQQEDSAVYLCASSLFLAEKETQYFGPGTRLLVL.

This clonotype occurred a few times. The chain is built from TRBV24-1 and TRBJ2-2; TRBD1 might be the D (5 bases). The length of the CDR3 is 16 residues. Per the germline V gene, CDR1 is KGHDR and CDR2 is SFDVKD. With 0 bases removed from V and 6 bases from J, the gap between germline ends came to 13 bases. CDR3 nucleotide sequence: TGTGCCACCAGTGATTTGGCCCCTCACAGGTCCGGGGAGCTGTTTTTT. Its protein is CATSDLAPHRSGELFF.

This clonotype was counted a few times. The CDR3 DNA reads as TGTGCCAGCAGTTTGGGGGGGGCGGGAGCAGGATCCTACAATGAGCAGTTCTTC. Translated: CASSLGGAGAGSYNEQFF. This chain connects TRBV28 to TRBJ2-1, with D possibly matching TRBD2 (7 bases). Trimming pared 3 bases from V and 1 base from J, leaving 19 bases between. The CDR3 consists of 18 residues. Germline loops: CDR1 MDHEN, CDR2 SYDVKM.

This clonotype was recorded a few times. The rearrangement links TRBV30 to TRBJ1-1; D is undetermined. The germline V and J ends were trimmed by 4 bases and 1 base, with 10 bases remaining between them. The CDR3 loop spans 13 amino acids. Germline V lookup: CDR1 GTSNPN, CDR2 SVGIG (reference sequence). The CDR3 region has the DNA TGTGCCTGGATGGCGGTCGGGAACACTGAAGCTTTCTTT. Protein: CAWMAVGNTEAFF.

This clonotype was observed a few times. The chain is built from TRBV20-1 and TRBJ2-3, with 11 bases identical to TRBD2. Trimming at V came to 5 bases and at J to 6 bases, leaving 10 bases not matched to a gene. The CDR3 is made up of 15 amino acids. Germline assignment: CDR1 DFQATT and CDR2 SNEGSKA (reference sequence). The CDR3 bases are TGCAGTGCTGAGATAGCGGGAGGGCACGTGGATACGCAGTATTTT. Protein sequence: CSAEIAGGHVDTQYF.

This clonotype occurred a few times. This chain links TRBV14 with TRBJ2-7; possibly TRBD2 for D (6 bases). The germline V and J ends were trimmed by 1 base and 2 bases, with 12 bases remaining between them. The CDR3 consists of 15 residues. Germline V gene data show CDR1 as SGHDN and CDR2 as FVKESK. CDR3 amino acids: CASSQGRGLTYEQYF. Written as DNA, the CDR3 is TGTGCCAGCAGCCAAGGGAGGGGTTTAACCTACGAGCAGTACTTC.

This clonotype turned up a few times. The chain carries TRBV7-3 and TRBJ2-3; weak D call: TRBD2 (6 bases). The V and J ends lost 0 bases and 11 bases respectively, with 18 bases between them. Germline CDR1 reads SGHTA; CDR2 reads FQGTGA. CDR3 length equals 15 residues. The DNA of the CDR3 is TGTGCCAGCAGCTTAACCCCCCGGAGACTAGGCAAGCAGTATTTT. Its translation is CASSLTPRRLGKQYF.

The chain uses TRBV14 and TRBJ2-5; a weak D match, TRBD1 (6 bases). Per the germline V gene, CDR1 is SGHDN and CDR2 is FVKESK. The germline V and J ends were trimmed by 6 bases and 2 bases, with 16 bases remaining between them. There are 15 residues in the CDR3. CDR3 amino acids: CASSRQAYSQETQYF. In nucleotides, the CDR3 is TGTGCCAGCAGTCGACAGGCCTATTCACAAGAGACCCAGTACTTC.

In the case of this clonotype: Compared with germline, one end of the junction differs, possibly owing to a read error. The chain recombines TRBV15 with TRBJ2-2, with D unresolved. CDR1 LNHNV and CDR2 YYDKDF come from the germline V gene (reference sequence). The length of the CDR3 is 13 residues. The CDR3 sequence: CATIRGLGGELFF. The CDR3 DNA reads TGTGCCACCATCAGAGGCCTTGGAGGGGAGCTGTTTTTT.

By its share, this clonotype is medium-sized (0.01 to 0.1%). The chain recombines TRBV2 with TRBJ2-1; no reliable D call. V lost 5 bases to trimming and J lost 0 bases, with 11 bases between them. CDR3 length: 15 residues. The germline V gene encodes CDR1 SNHLY and CDR2 FYNNEI. The CDR3 is CASSWTSSSYNEQFF. In DNA form, the CDR3 reads TGTGCCAGCAGTTGGACCAGCTCCTCCTACAATGAGCAGTTCTTC.

This clonotype was seen a handful of times. The CDR3 region has the DNA TGTGCCAGCAGCGTAGGTAGCAGCACAGATACGCAGTATTTT. Its protein is CASSVGSSTDTQYF. The V call is TRBV9, the J call TRBJ2-3, with D uncertain. Trimming left V 0 bases short and J 0 bases short, with 5 bases between. This CDR3 has 14 residues. Germline V lookup: CDR1 SGDLS, CDR2 YYNGEE.

The V gene is TRBV12-3 or TRBV12-4, the J gene TRBJ1-5; 7 bases map to TRBD1. This CDR3 is 14 amino acids long. Trimming removed 7 bases from V and 5 bases from J; junction bases left unmatched: 8. CDR3 protein: CASKEGAAYQPQHF. The CDR3 region has the DNA TGTGCCAGCAAAGAGGGGGCGGCTTATCAGCCCCAGCATTTT.

This chain links TRBV2 with TRBJ1-2; possibly TRBD1 for D (6 bases). Germline CDR1 is SNHLY and CDR2 is FYNNEI. V was cut by 6 bases and J by 4 bases, with 9 bases left in between. CDR3 size: 12 residues. CDR3: CASRRGTYGYTF. DNA for the CDR3: TGTGCCAGCAGAAGGGGGACCTATGGCTACACCTTC.

This chain joins TRBV30 and TRBJ2-7; D not certain. V lost 5 bases and J lost 3, with 5 bases in between. The germline V gene encodes CDR1 GTSNPN and CDR2 SVGIG (reference sequence). The CDR3 consists of 10 residues. CDR3 protein: CAWGDYEQYF. The CDR3 nucleotides are TGTGCCTGGGGTGACTACGAGCAGTACTTC. The variable domain in full, completed from reference TRBV30 and TRBJ2-7, reads SQTIHQWPATLVQPVGSPLSLECTVEGTSNPNLYWYRQAAGRGLQLLFYSVGIGQISSEVPQNLSASRPQDRQFILSSKKLLLSDSGFYLCAWGDYEQYFGPGTRLTVT.

The CDR3 DNA follows: TGTGCCATCAGTGAAGGACTAGCGGGAGTGGTTGAGACCCAGTACTTC. It specifies CAISEGLAGVVETQYF. The rearrangement links TRBV10-3 to TRBJ2-5; 13 nucleotides align to TRBD2. Germline CDR1 and CDR2: ENHRY and SYGVKD. The ends lost 3 bases at V and 5 bases at J; junction bases unmatched: 6. CDR3 length: 16 residues.

This clonotype was observed a few times. The rearrangement joins TRBV10-2 to TRBJ2-3; D might be TRBD2 (6 bases). Germline assignment: CDR1 WSHSY and CDR2 SAAADI. The ends were cut back, 3 bases at V and 10 bases at J, with 23 bases in the middle. The CDR3 spans 16 residues. Here the CDR3 DNA reads TGCGCCAGCAGTGAAGTAGTGTCGCGGGGCGGCCAGGCGCAGTATTTT. Encoded protein: CASSEVVSRGGQAQYF.

The chain employs TRBV4-3 and TRBJ2-7; possibly TRBD1 for D (6 bases). From germline, CDR1 is LGHNA and CDR2 YSLEER. The length of the CDR3 is 16 residues. Trimming left V 1 base short and J 4 bases short, with 17 bases between. CDR3 amino acids: CASSQGWSGVGYEQYF. Here the CDR3 DNA reads TGCGCCAGCAGCCAAGGGTGGTCAGGGGTCGGATACGAGCAGTACTTC.

The table lists this clonotype with a count of one. The chain couples TRBV5-1 to TRBJ2-7, with D uncertain. This CDR3 is 16 amino acids long. Looked up from germline, CDR1 is SGHRS and CDR2 is YFSETQ. The V end lost 0 bases, the J end lost 4 bases, and 17 bases lay between the germline ends. The CDR3 DNA sequence: TGCGCCAGCAGCTTGGGTGGCACCTCCACCCAATACGAGCAGTACTTC. It is translated as CASSLGGTSTQYEQYF.

This clonotype came up many times. CDR3 protein: CASSPGQGRNTEAFF. CDR3 coding DNA: TGCGCCAGCAGCCCGGGACAGGGTAGGAACACTGAAGCTTTCTTT. The chain recombines TRBV5-1 with TRBJ1-1; 9 bases align to TRBD1. The CDR3 is 15 residues long. Per germline, CDR1 SGHRS and CDR2 YFSETQ. V dropped 4 bases and J dropped 1; count of bases not matched to a gene: 5. The entire variable domain, with the rest obtained from reference TRBV5-1 and TRBJ1-1, is as follows: KAGVTQTPRYLIKTRGQQVTLSCSPISGHRSVSWYQQTPGQGLQFLFEYFSETQRNKGNFPGRFSGRQFSNSRSEMNVSTLELGDSALYLCASSPGQGRNTEAFFGQGTRLTVV.

This chain links TRBV4-2 with TRBJ2-6; no clear D gene. Germline values: CDR1 LGHNA, CDR2 YNFKEQ. V lost 4 bases and J lost 4, with 14 bases in between. This CDR3 has 16 residues. In DNA, the CDR3 is TGTGCCAGCAGCCGAAGGAAGGGCCCCGGGGCCAACGTCCTGACTTTC. It is translated as CASSRRKGPGANVLTF.

There are a few counts of this clonotype. This chain links TRBV7-9 with TRBJ2-1; 12 bases map to TRBD1. V lost 5 bases, J lost 9 bases, and 5 bases stayed unmatched. Germline V gene lookup returns CDR1 SEHNR and CDR2 FQNEAQ (reference sequence). The CDR3 spans 14 residues. CDR3 sequence reads: CASSTGTGGFEQFF. The DNA of the CDR3 is TGTGCCAGCAGCACCGGGACAGGGGGCTTTGAGCAGTTCTTC.

This clonotype was counted between two and nine times. The chain carries TRBV10-3 and TRBJ2-3, with TRBD2 matching 10 bases. There are 15 residues in the CDR3. After removal of 6 bases from V and 4 bases from J, the junction contained 7 bases not matched to a gene. CDR1 and CDR2 from the germline V gene are ENHRY and SYGVKD. In nucleotides, the CDR3 is TGTGCCATCAGAGGTAGCGGGGGGCAAGCAGATACGCAGTATTTT. Translating gives CAIRGSGGQADTQYF.

The chain recombines TRBV4-3 with TRBJ2-2; possible D gene TRBD2, 5 bases. V was trimmed by 1 base and J by 6 bases, leaving 15 bases between them. Germline CDR1 reads LGHNA; CDR2 reads YSLEER. The CDR3 has 16 residues. The CDR3 reads CASSQVSGSKAGELFF. For the CDR3, the DNA is TGCGCCAGCAGCCAAGTATCGGGGAGCAAGGCCGGGGAGCTGTTTTTT.

The chain employs TRBV12-3 or TRBV12-4 and TRBJ2-1, with 11 bases identical to TRBD2. CDR3 length: 15 amino acids. Trimming removed 6 bases from V and 4 bases from J; junction bases left unmatched: 5. The CDR3 protein is CASRIGTSGYNEQFF. CDR3 DNA: TGTGCCAGCAGGATAGGGACTAGCGGATACAATGAGCAGTTCTTC.

The V call is TRBV5-1, the J call TRBJ1-5; 7 positions agree with TRBD1. The junction had 2 bases not matched to a gene; V was cut back by 3 bases and J by 2 bases. The CDR3 loop spans 14 amino acids. CDR1 is SGHRS, CDR2 YFSETQ, per germline. CDR3 bases: TGCGCCAGCAGCTGGGACAGCCGCAATCAGCCCCAGCATTTT. Amino acids: CASSWDSRNQPQHF. Combining the CDR3 with reference TRBV5-1 and TRBJ1-5 gives the whole variable domain KAGVTQTPRYLIKTRGQQVTLSCSPISGHRSVSWYQQTPGQGLQFLFEYFSETQRNKGNFPGRFSGRQFSNSRSEMNVSTLELGDSALYLCASSWDSRNQPQHFGDGTRLSIL.

The V gene is TRBV7-2, the J gene TRBJ1-4; weak D call: TRBD1 (5 bases). The germline V gene has CDR1 SGHTA and CDR2 FQGNSA. This CDR3 contains 15 residues. V dropped 5 bases and J dropped 5 bases, with 15 bases sitting between them. The CDR3 here is CASSARGALNEKLFF. The CDR3 DNA reads TGTGCCAGCAGCGCCCGAGGGGCACTCAATGAAAAACTGTTTTTT.

The J gene is TRBJ2-7, the V gene TRBV7-8; the match to TRBD2 covers 13 bases. Germline V CDR1 and CDR2: SGHVS, FQNEAQ. V shed 5 bases and J 5 bases; nucleotides not matched to a gene: 9. The CDR3 loop spans 16 amino acids. This CDR3 is CASSEKRTSGSDEQYF. The CDR3 bases are TGTGCCAGCAGCGAAAAGAGGACTAGCGGGAGCGACGAGCAGTACTTC. Variable domain in full (rest from reference TRBV7-8 and TRBJ2-7): GAGVSQSPRYKVAKRGQDVALRCDPISGHVSLFWYQQALGQGPEFLTYFQNEAQLDKSGLPSDRFFAERPEGSVSTLKIQRTQQEDSAVYLCASSEKRTSGSDEQYFGPGTRLTVT.